This T cell receptor (beta chain) originates from a study of blood T cell repertoires in COVID-19. About the study: Acute and convalescent COVID-19 specimens originated in the United States, Italy and Spain. From T cells, B-cell-depleted T cells, or PBMCs came the material, which was cDNA or gDNA.

Original analysis: Quantification of nucleated cells was approximated via reference gene primer amplification. Sequencing used immunoSEQ multiplex PCR; TCRdb keeps in-frame clones, though not all of them. The DNA was the basis for D and trimming; V, J and clone size are from that table. The sample lists 150,000 to 200,000 clones; about 81% were seen once. J was trimmed by 8 bases and V by 0 bases; bases with no gene match: 10. This CDR3 spans 15 amino acids. From germline, CDR1 is SGHRS and CDR2 YFSETQ. The V gene is TRBV5-1, the J gene TRBJ1-2; 7 positions match TRBD1. Sequencing was carried out using peripheral blood. This clonotype was sampled from a woman of 80 years or more with COVID-19, enrolled during active disease. In nucleotides, the CDR3 is TGCGCCAGCAGCTTGGGGCCGACAGGGCTGCGGGGCTACACCTTC. Protein sequence: CASSLGPTGLRGYTF. Complete variable domain (other parts from reference TRBV5-1 and TRBJ1-2): KAGVTQTPRYLIKTRGQQVTLSCSPISGHRSVSWYQQTPGQGLQFLFEYFSETQRNKGNFPGRFSGRQFSNSRSEMNVSTLELGDSALYLCASSLGPTGLRGYTFGSGTRLTVV.